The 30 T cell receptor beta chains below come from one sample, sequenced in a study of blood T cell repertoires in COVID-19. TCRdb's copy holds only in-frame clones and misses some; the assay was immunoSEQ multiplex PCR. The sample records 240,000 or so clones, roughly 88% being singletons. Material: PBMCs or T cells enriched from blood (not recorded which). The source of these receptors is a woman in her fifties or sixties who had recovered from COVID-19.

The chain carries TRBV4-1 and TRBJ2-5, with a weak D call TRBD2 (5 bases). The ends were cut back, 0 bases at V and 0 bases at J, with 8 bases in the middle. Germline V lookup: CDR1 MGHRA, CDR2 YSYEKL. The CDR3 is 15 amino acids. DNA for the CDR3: TGCGCCAGCAGCCAAGATGCGGGCAACCAAGAGACCCAGTACTTC. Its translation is CASSQDAGNQETQYF.

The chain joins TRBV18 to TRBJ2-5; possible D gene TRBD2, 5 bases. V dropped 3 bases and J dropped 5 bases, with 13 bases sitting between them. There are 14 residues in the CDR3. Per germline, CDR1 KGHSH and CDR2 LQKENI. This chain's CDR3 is CASSPAGVFETQYF. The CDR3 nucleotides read TGTGCCAGCTCACCCGCCGGGGTTTTCGAGACCCAGTACTTC.

The CDR3 protein is CASSQDRAGFEAFF. For the CDR3, the DNA is TGCGCCAGCAGCCAAGACAGGGCTGGTTTTGAAGCTTTCTTT. V gene TRBV4-3 combines with J gene TRBJ1-1; D is possibly TRBD1 (5 bases). The length of the CDR3 is 14 residues. Germline assignment: CDR1 LGHNA and CDR2 YSLEER. The V end was cut by 0 bases, the J end by 7 bases, with 12 bases between.

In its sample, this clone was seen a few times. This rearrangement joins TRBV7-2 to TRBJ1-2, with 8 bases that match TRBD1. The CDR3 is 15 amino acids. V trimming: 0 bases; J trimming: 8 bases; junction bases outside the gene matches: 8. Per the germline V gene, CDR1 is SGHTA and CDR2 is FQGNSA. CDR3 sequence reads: CASSLAPGQGKGYTF. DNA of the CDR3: TGTGCCAGCAGCTTAGCGCCCGGACAGGGTAAGGGCTACACCTTC.

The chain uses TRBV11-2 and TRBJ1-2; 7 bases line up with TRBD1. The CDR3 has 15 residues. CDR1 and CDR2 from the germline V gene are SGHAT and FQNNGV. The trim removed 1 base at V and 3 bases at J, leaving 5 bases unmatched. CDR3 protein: CASSLVRGHDYGYTF. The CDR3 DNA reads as TGTGCCAGCAGCTTAGTTAGGGGGCATGACTATGGCTACACCTTC.

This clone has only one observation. CDR3 sequence (DNA): TGTGCCAGCAGCTTAGCTTCGGGACAGTACACTGAAGCTTTCTTT. This sequence encodes CASSLASGQYTEAFF. This chain connects TRBV7-9 to TRBJ1-1; 7 bases line up with TRBD1. The CDR3 is 15 residues long. V was clipped by 0 bases and J by 3 bases; unmatched bases: 4. Germline V gene lookup returns CDR1 SEHNR and CDR2 FQNEAQ (reference sequence).

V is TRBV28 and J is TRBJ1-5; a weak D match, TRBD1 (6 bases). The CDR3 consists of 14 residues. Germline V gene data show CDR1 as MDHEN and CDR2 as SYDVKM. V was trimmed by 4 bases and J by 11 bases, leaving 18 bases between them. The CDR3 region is CASSSGHDGKAQHF. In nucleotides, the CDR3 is TGTGCCAGCAGTTCGGGACACGATGGGAAGGCCCAGCATTTT.

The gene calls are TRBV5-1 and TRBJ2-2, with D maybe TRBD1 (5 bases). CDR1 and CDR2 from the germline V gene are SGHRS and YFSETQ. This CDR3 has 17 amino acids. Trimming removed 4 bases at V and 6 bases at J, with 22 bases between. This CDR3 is CASSVGIRRVGAGELFF. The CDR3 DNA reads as TGCGCCAGCAGCGTTGGGATCCGCAGGGTTGGTGCCGGGGAGCTGTTTTTT.

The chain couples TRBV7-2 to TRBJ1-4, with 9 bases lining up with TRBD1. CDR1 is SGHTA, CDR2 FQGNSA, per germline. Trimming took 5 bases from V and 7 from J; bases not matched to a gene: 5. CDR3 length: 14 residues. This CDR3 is CASSNTGGGEKLFF. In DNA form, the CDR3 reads TGTGCCAGCAGCAATACAGGGGGCGGTGAAAAACTGTTTTTT.

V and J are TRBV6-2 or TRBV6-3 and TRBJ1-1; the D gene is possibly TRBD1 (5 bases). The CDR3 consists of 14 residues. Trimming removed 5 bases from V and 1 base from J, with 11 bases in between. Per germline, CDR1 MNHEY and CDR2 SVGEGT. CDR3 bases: TGTGCCAGCAGTCAATTAAGGGGGAACACTGAAGCTTTCTTT. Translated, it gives CASSQLRGNTEAFF.

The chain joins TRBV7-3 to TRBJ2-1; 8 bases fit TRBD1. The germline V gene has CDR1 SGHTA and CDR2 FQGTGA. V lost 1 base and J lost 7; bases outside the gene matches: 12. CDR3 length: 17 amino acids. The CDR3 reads CASSLIVVGQGGNEQFF. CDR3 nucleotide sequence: TGTGCCAGCAGCTTAATAGTCGTAGGACAGGGCGGGAATGAGCAGTTCTTC.

CDR3 in amino acids: CASSQDSLGAYNSPLHF. The CDR3 bases are TGTGCCAGCAGCCAAGATAGTCTGGGGGCGTATAATTCACCCCTCCACTTT. The chain employs TRBV3-1 (or the pseudogene TRBV3-2) and TRBJ1-6, with D possibly TRBD1 on 6 matching bases. Germline CDR1 is LGHDT and CDR2 is YNNKEL (reference sequence). CDR3 length equals 17 residues. V shed 0 bases and J shed 4 bases, with 13 bases lying between them.

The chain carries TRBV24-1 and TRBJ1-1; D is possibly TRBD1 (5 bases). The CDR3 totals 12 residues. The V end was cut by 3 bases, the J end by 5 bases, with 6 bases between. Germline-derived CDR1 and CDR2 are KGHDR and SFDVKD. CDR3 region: CATSDAGTEAFF. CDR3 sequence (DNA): TGTGCCACCAGTGATGCAGGGACTGAAGCTTTCTTT.

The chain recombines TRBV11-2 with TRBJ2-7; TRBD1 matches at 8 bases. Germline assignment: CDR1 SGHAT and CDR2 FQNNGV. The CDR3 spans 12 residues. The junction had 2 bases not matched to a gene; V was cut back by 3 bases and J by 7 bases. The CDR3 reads CASSFNRGEQYF. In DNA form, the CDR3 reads TGTGCCAGCAGCTTCAACAGGGGGGAGCAGTACTTC.

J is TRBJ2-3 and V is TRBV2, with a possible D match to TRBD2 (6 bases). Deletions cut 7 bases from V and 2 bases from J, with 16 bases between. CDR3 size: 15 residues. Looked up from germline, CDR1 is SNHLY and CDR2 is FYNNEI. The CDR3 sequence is CASKLGSGNTDTQYF. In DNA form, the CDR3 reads TGTGCCAGCAAGCTTGGTAGCGGCAACACAGATACGCAGTATTTT. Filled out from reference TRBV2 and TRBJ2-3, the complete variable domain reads EPEVTQTPSHQVTQMGQEVILRCVPISNHLYFYWYRQILGQKVEFLVSFYNNEISEKSEIFDDQFSVERPDGSNFTLKIRSTKLEDSAMYFCASKLGSGNTDTQYFGPGTRLTVL.

The CDR3 sequence is CASSRAYYNEQFF. The CDR3 DNA is TGTGCCAGCAGCAGAGCTTACTACAATGAGCAGTTCTTC. V usage is TRBV9 and J usage is TRBJ2-1; D is unclear. Germline assignment: CDR1 SGDLS and CDR2 YYNGEE. CDR3 length: 13 residues. V lost 4 bases, J lost 3 bases, and 8 bases lay in between. The full variable domain, in which reference TRBV9 and TRBJ2-1 provide the parts outside the CDR3, is DSGVTQTPKHLITATGQRVTLRCSPRSGDLSVYWYQQSLDQGLQFLIQYYNGEERAKGNILERFSAQQFPDLHSELNLSSLELGDSALYFCASSRAYYNEQFFGPGTRLTVL.

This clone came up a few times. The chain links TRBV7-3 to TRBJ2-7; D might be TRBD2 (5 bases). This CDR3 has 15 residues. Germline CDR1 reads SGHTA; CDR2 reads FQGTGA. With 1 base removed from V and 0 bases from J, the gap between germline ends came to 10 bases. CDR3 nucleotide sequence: TGTGCCAGCAGCTTAAGCTCGGGGATCTCCTACGAGCAGTACTTC. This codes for CASSLSSGISYEQYF. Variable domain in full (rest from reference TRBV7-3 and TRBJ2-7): GAGVSQTPSNKVTEKGKYVELRCDPISGHTALYWYRQSLGQGPEFLIYFQGTGAADDSGLPNDRFFAVRPEGSVSTLKIQRTERGDSAVYLCASSLSSGISYEQYFGPGTRLTVT.

The CDR3 region has the DNA TGTGCCAGCAGACGGGGGACGGGCAATACCTACGAGCAGTACTTC. Encoded protein: CASRRGTGNTYEQYF. This chain joins TRBV11-2 and TRBJ2-7; D may be TRBD2 (6 bases). Deletions cut 6 bases from V and 2 bases from J, with 17 bases between. The CDR3 is 15 residues long. Germline V lookup: CDR1 SGHAT, CDR2 FQNNGV. The complete variable domain, with remaining parts taken from reference TRBV11-2 and TRBJ2-7, reads EAGVAQSPRYKIIEKRQSVAFWCNPISGHATLYWYQQILGQGPKLLIQFQNNGVVDDSQLPKDRFSAERLKGVDSTLKIQPAKLEDSAVYLCASRRGTGNTYEQYFGPGTRLTVT.

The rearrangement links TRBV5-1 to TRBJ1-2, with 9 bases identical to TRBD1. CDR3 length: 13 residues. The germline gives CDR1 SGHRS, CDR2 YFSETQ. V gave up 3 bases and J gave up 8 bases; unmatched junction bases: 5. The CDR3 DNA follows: TGCGCCAGCAGCTCTACAGGGGGCAGGGGCTACACCTTC. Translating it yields CASSSTGGRGYTF.

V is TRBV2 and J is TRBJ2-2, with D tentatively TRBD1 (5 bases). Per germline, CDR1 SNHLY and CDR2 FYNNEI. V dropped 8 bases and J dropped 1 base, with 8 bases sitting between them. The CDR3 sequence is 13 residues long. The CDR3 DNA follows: TGTGCCAGCGGGGCCCTGAACACCGGGGAGCTGTTTTTT. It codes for CASGALNTGELFF.

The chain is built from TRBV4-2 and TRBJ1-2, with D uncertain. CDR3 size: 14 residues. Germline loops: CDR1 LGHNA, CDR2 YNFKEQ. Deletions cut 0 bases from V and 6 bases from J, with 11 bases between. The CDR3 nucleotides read TGTGCCAGCAGCCAAGATCGCGGCGGGGATGGCTACACCTTC. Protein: CASSQDRGGDGYTF.

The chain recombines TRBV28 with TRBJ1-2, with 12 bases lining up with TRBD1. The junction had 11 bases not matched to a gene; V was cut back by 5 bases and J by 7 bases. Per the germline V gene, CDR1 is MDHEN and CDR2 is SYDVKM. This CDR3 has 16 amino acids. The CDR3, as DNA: TGTGCCAGCAGTGACCCGACCGGGACAGGGGGCTTTGGCTACACCTTC. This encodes CASSDPTGTGGFGYTF.

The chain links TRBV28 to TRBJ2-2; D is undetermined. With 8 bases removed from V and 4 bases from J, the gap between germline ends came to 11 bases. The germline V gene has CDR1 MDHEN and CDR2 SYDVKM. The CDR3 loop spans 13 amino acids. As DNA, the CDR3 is TGTGCCAGCCACTTGCGTGTCACCGGGGAGCTGTTTTTT. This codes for CASHLRVTGELFF.

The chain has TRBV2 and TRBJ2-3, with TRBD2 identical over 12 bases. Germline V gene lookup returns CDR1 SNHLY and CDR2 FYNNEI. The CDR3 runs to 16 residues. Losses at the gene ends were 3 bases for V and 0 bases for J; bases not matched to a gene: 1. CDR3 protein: CASSEGLAGSTDTQYF. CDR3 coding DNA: TGTGCCAGCAGTGAGGGACTAGCGGGTAGCACAGATACGCAGTATTTT. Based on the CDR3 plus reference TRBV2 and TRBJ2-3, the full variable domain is EPEVTQTPSHQVTQMGQEVILRCVPISNHLYFYWYRQILGQKVEFLVSFYNNEISEKSEIFDDQFSVERPDGSNFTLKIRSTKLEDSAMYFCASSEGLAGSTDTQYFGPGTRLTVL.

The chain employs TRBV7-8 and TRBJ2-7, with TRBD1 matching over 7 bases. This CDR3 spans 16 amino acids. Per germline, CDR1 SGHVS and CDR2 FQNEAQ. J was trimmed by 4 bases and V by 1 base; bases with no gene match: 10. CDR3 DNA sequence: TGTGCCAGCAGCTTAGACCGGGACAGCGCCGTTTACGAGCAGTACTTC. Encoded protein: CASSLDRDSAVYEQYF.

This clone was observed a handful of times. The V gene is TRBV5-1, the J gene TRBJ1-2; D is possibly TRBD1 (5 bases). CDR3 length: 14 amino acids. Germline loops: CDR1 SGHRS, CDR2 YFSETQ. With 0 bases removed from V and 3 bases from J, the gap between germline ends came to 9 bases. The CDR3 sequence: CASSLGQSYYGYTF. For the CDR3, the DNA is TGCGCCAGCAGCTTGGGACAGTCTTACTATGGCTACACCTTC.

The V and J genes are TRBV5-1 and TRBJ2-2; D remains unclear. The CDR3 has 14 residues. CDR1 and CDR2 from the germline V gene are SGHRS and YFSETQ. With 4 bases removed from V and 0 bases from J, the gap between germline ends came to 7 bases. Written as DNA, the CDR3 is TGCGCCAGCAGCATAGACACGAACACCGGGGAGCTGTTTTTT. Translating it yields CASSIDTNTGELFF.

CDR3 in DNA: TGCGCCAGCAGCCAAGCCGGGTATCAGACTGGAGAAAAACTGTTTTTT. Protein: CASSQAGYQTGEKLFF. This rearrangement joins TRBV4-1 to TRBJ1-4; D is ambiguous. The CDR3 totals 16 residues. The V gene's germline CDR1 is MGHRA and CDR2 YSYEKL. Trimming took 1 base from V and 8 from J, leaving 17 bases between them.

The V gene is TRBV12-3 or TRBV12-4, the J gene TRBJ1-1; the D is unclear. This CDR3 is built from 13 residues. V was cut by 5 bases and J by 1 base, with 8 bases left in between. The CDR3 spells CASSQYRNTEAFF. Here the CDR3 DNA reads TGTGCCAGCAGTCAATACAGGAACACTGAAGCTTTCTTT.

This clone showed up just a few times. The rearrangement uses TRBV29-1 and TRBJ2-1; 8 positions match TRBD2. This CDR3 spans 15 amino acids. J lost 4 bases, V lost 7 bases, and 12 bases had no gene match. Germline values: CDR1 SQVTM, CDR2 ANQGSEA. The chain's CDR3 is CSAWYNAGGYNEQFF. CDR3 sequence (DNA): TGCAGCGCTTGGTATAATGCGGGGGGTTACAATGAGCAGTTCTTC.